This passage covers 31 T cell receptor beta chains from one sample sequenced in a study of tumor-infiltrating lymphocytes in primary liver carcinoma. Priming with a constant-region primer yielded TCR beta cDNA from about 510 ng total RNA. What produced the TCR beta libraries was three nested multiplex PCR rounds using slightly modified ARM-PCR. The opening two PCR rounds, around 11 cycles each, paired TRBV1-TRBV30 forward primers with a C-beta reverse primer. A single record per CDR3 protein comes from TCRdb applying MiXCR to the multiplex PCR reads. The sample comprises tens of thousands of distinct CDR3 sequences, around 79% of which are singletons, and 20% to 30% rests with the top ten. Joint extraction of RNA and DNA used about 17-32 mg of bulk tissue that was unsorted. Sequencing used liver tumor tissue from sampling region 3. Subset given: tumor region T3, left-lateral pole. All receptors come from a man between 40 and 49 years old with primary liver carcinoma and hepatitis B virus infection.

A note on this clonotype: The junction departs from the called germline gene at one end, perhaps through a read error. The J gene is TRBJ2-1, the V gene TRBV12-3 or TRBV12-4; D is possibly TRBD1 (5 bases). The CDR3 covers 13 residues. The CDR3 is CVSTLQVASEQFF. For the CDR3, the DNA is TGTGTCAGCACCTTACAGGTGGCGAGTGAGCAGTTCTTC.

This clonotype appeared a few times. A much larger clone lies a single base off, so this may be a read error. V is TRBV6-1 and J is TRBJ1-6; TRBD1 might be the D (5 bases). The germline V gene encodes CDR1 MNHNS and CDR2 SASEGT. CDR3 length: 13 amino acids. The CDR3 protein is CARSGTYNSPLHF. CDR3 nucleotides: TGTGCCCGCAGTGGGACTTATAATTCACCCCTCCACTTT.

Ten or more counts support this clonotype. The chain joins TRBV11-2 to TRBJ1-2; unclear D gene. Germline CDR1 reads SGHAT; CDR2 reads FQNNGV. Deletions cut 0 bases from V and 3 bases from J, with 8 bases between. CDR3 size: 14 residues. This chain's CDR3 is CASSLDGTDYGYTF. The CDR3 DNA is TGTGCCAGCAGCTTAGATGGAACAGACTATGGCTACACCTTC.

On this clonotype: At one end, the junction sequence differs from germline, possibly due to a read error. The chain carries TRBV7-9 and TRBJ1-2, with TRBD1 as a possible D gene (5 bases). CDR1 SEHNR and CDR2 FQNEAQ come from the germline V gene (reference sequence). The CDR3 runs 13 residues. The CDR3 region has the DNA TGTGCCTGCAGCTTGGGGAGGACATATGGCTACACCTTC. Amino acid sequence: CACSLGRTYGYTF.

The V call is TRBV6-1, the J call TRBJ2-7; the D is unclear. Trimming stripped 2 bases from V and 9 bases from J, with 14 bases between. Germline CDR1 reads MNHNS; CDR2 reads SASEGT. This CDR3 has 13 amino acids. The CDR3 bases are TGTGCCAGCAGTGAATGGGTTTTCCGCGGGCAGTACTTC. Protein product: CASSEWVFRGQYF.

This clonotype came up many times. The chain joins TRBV10-3 to TRBJ2-7; D is ambiguous. Germline lookup yields CDR1 ENHRY and CDR2 SYGVKD. The length of the CDR3 is 15 residues. Trimming took 4 bases from V and 0 from J, leaving 13 bases between them. The CDR3 loop reads CAISGKDGSSYEQYF. CDR3 DNA sequence: TGTGCCATCAGTGGGAAGGACGGCAGCTCCTACGAGCAGTACTTC.

The chain uses TRBV7-9 and TRBJ2-4; 8 bases are a match to TRBD1. CDR1 is SEHNR and CDR2 is FQNEAQ in the germline V gene (reference sequence). The V gene end was trimmed by 5 bases and the J gene end by 4 bases; junction bases not matched to a gene: 4. This CDR3 region has 14 residues. The CDR3 region has the DNA TGTGCCAGCAGCCCCCGGACAGGGAAAAACATTCAGTACTTC. Its translation is CASSPRTGKNIQYF.

As for this clonotype: Possible read error: a much larger clone is one base away. The J gene is TRBJ2-5, the V gene TRBV5-1, with 8 bases lining up with TRBD2. Germline lookup yields CDR1 SGHRS and CDR2 YFSETQ. There are 14 residues in the CDR3. The chain's CDR3 is CASSLTGGPEIQYF. CDR3 sequence (DNA): TGCGCCAGCAGCTTGACGGGAGGGCCGGAGATCCAGTACTTC.

As concerns this clonotype: At one boundary the junction diverges from the germline segment, which might be a read error. The chain uses TRBV6-6 and TRBJ2-1, with 8 bases identical to TRBD2. CDR1 is MNHNY and CDR2 is SVGAGI in the germline V gene (reference sequence). The CDR3 is made up of 23 amino acids. The CDR3 region has the DNA TGTGCCAGGAGTTACCACGGGAAAGGGGTTCCTACTAGACGGGAGGGACTAAGAAATGAGCAGTTCTTC. This translates into CARSYHGKGVPTRREGLRNEQFF.

This clonotype occurred many times. This chain uses TRBV11-3 with TRBJ1-3; TRBD1 aligns across 7 bases. The length of the CDR3 is 16 residues. With V trimmed by 2 bases and J by 2 bases, 6 bases remained unmatched. Germline V CDR1 and CDR2: SGHNT, YENEEA. CDR3 residues: CASSLRSQGAGNTIYF. The CDR3 DNA sequence: TGTGCCAGCAGCTTACGATCCCAGGGGGCTGGAAACACCATATATTTT.

The CDR3 sequence: CASTKGGRDTETFF. For the CDR3, the DNA is TGTGCCAGCACCAAAGGGGGGAGGGACACTGAAACTTTCTTT. The chain uses TRBV21-1 and TRBJ1-1. TRBV21-1 is designated a pseudogene. This CDR3 contains 14 residues.

This clonotype occurred once. The V gene is TRBV29-1, the J gene TRBJ1-2, with a possible D match to TRBD1 (5 bases). Germline CDR1 and CDR2: SQVTM and ANQGSEA. The germline V and J ends were trimmed by 4 bases and 6 bases, with 27 bases remaining between them. CDR3 size: 17 residues. This CDR3 is CSVACDRGRVSNDGYTF. The CDR3 DNA reads as TGCAGCGTTGCCTGTGACCGGGGGAGAGTGTCGAATGATGGCTACACCTTC.

On this clonotype itself: The junction departs from germline at one end; a sequencing error may be responsible. The chain recombines TRBV10-2 with TRBJ2-1; D gene ambiguous. Germline assignment: CDR1 WSHSY and CDR2 SAAADI. The CDR3 runs to 15 residues. CDR3 sequence (DNA): TGCGCCAGCAGTGTGTCCGGTGTCGGGCACGGTGAGCAGTTTTTC. Translated, it gives CASSVSGVGHGEQFF.

As concerns this clonotype: A junction boundary mismatches the germline segment, possibly from a read error. The V call is TRBV4-1, the J call TRBJ2-7, with D possibly being TRBD2 (6 bases). The CDR3 length is 14 residues. Germline lookup yields CDR1 MGHRA and CDR2 YSYEKL. The CDR3 DNA sequence: TGTGCCAGCAGCCAAGAGACGGAAGCGGGTGAGCAGTACTTC. Amino acids: CASSQETEAGEQYF.

With respect to this clonotype: The germline gene is not matched at one end of the junction; a read error may be the cause. This chain links TRBV6-6 with TRBJ1-6; D remains ambiguous. Germline CDR1 and CDR2: MNHNY and SVGAGI (reference sequence). This CDR3 region has 14 residues. CDR3 DNA: TGTACCAGCAGCCTGGACGGCCCATGGTCACCCCTCCACTTT. This codes for CTSSLDGPWSPLHF.

CDR3 protein: CASSRLAQETEYF. CDR3 bases: TGTGCCAGCAGCCGACTAGCGCAAGAGACTGAGTACTTC. V usage is TRBV5-6 and J usage is TRBJ2-5; 8 bases map to TRBD2. The CDR3 is 13 residues long. Trimming took 4 bases from V and 12 from J; bases not matched to a gene: 11. Germline V gene sequence: CDR1 SGHDT, CDR2 YYEEEE.

With respect to this clonotype: One end of the junction varies from germline; a read error may be responsible. This chain links TRBV7-8 with TRBJ2-7; 10 positions match TRBD1. This CDR3 contains 18 residues. The V gene's germline CDR1 is SGHVS and CDR2 FQNEAQ. CDR3 amino acids: CASSLGGPGTGDAYEQCF. The DNA of the CDR3 is TGTGCCAGCAGCTTAGGGGGGCCCGGGACAGGGGACGCCTACGAACAGTGCTTC.

Ten or more counts support this clonotype. The chain couples TRBV6-1 to TRBJ2-1, with TRBD1 matching 8 bases. CDR3 length equals 19 residues. Germline CDR1 MNHNS, CDR2 SASEGT. Trimming at V came to 4 bases and at J to 0 bases, leaving 14 bases not matched to a gene. The CDR3 region has the DNA TGTGCCAGCAGTGGTGGAGGGACAGGCCGCTCGAGCTCCTACAATGAGCAGTTCTTC. Its translation is CASSGGGTGRSSSYNEQFF.

As for this clonotype: A much larger clone lies a single base off, so this may be a read error. This chain connects TRBV12-3 or TRBV12-4 to TRBJ1-3, with a weak D call TRBD1 (5 bases). Trimming pared 3 bases from V and 3 bases from J, leaving 12 bases between. The CDR3 length is 15 residues. CDR3 nucleotide sequence: TGTGCCAGCAGTTTTGGTAGGGGAGGTGGAAACACCATATATTTT. Translation gives CASSFGRGGGNTIYF.

Comments on this clonotype: It is likely a read error, because the conserved phenylalanine at the end of the CDR3 is missing. The gene calls are TRBV4-2 and TRBJ1-5, with D possibly TRBD1 on 5 matching bases. The CDR3 spans 15 residues. Germline V gene sequence: CDR1 LGHNA, CDR2 YNFKEQ. The CDR3 reads CARSQDWGSNQPQHS. The CDR3 nucleotides read TGTGCCAGAAGCCAAGATTGGGGGAGCAATCAACCCCAGCATTCT.

Points on this clonotype: Germline is not matched at one junction end, which may reflect a read error. The J gene is TRBJ2-1, the V gene TRBV29-1; D possibly corresponds to TRBD1 (8 bases). The germline CDR1 and CDR2 sequences are SQVTM and ANQGSEA. The CDR3 has 18 amino acids. CDR3 protein: CSVEGGGWAGGRSIEQFF. DNA for the CDR3: TGCAGCGTTGAAGGGGGGGGTTGGGCAGGGGGCCGTTCCATTGAGCAATTCTTC.

This clonotype was seen many times. V usage is TRBV7-9 and J usage is TRBJ2-7; 8 bases map to TRBD1. Trimming cost V 5 bases and J 6 bases; bases outside gene matches: 12. CDR1 and CDR2 from the germline V gene are SEHNR and FQNEAQ (reference sequence). The CDR3 totals 15 residues. CDR3 region: CASSTATGERREQYF. For the CDR3, the DNA is TGTGCCAGCAGCACCGCGACAGGGGAGCGGCGCGAGCAGTACTTC.

This clonotype was recorded only once. The chain is built from TRBV30 and TRBJ1-4; no clear D gene. The germline V gene encodes CDR1 GTSNPN and CDR2 SVGIG (reference sequence). V dropped 0 bases and J dropped 7 bases, with 9 bases sitting between them. This CDR3 has 13 residues. The DNA of the CDR3 is TGTGCCTGGAGTGTCCGGGATATTGAAAAACTGTTTTTT. It yields the protein CAWSVRDIEKLFF.

This chain links TRBV2 with TRBJ1-2; TRBD1 is a possible D gene (5 bases). Trimming removed 6 bases at V and 5 bases at J, with 13 bases between. The germline CDR1 and CDR2 sequences are SNHLY and FYNNEI. The CDR3 sequence is 13 residues long. CDR3 sequence: CASRAGRSYGYTF. Here the CDR3 DNA reads TGTGCCAGCAGGGCAGGGAGGAGTTATGGCTACACCTTC.

Remarks on this clonotype: The CDR3 carries no conserved terminal phenylalanine or tryptophan, so it likely arises from a read error. J is TRBJ2-2 and V is TRBV11-2; the D gene could be TRBD1 or TRBD2 (6 bases each). Germline V gene data show CDR1 as SGHAT and CDR2 as FQNNGV. The CDR3 sequence is 16 residues long. DNA of the CDR3: TGTGCCAGCAGCGCTCCGGGACAAACAAACACCGGGGGGCTGTTTTAT. This encodes CASSAPGQTNTGGLFY.

This chain links TRBV9 with TRBJ2-2; a weak D match, TRBD2 (6 bases). V was trimmed by 7 bases and J by 4 bases, leaving 17 bases between them. CDR3 length equals 15 residues. In germline, CDR1 is SGDLS, CDR2 YYNGEE. The chain's CDR3 is CASCSTSWSTGELFF. The CDR3 DNA is TGTGCCAGCTGCTCCACTAGCTGGTCCACCGGGGAGCTGTTTTTT.

As to this clonotype: Since the CDR3 does not end with the conserved phenylalanine or tryptophan, this likely comes from a read error. CDR3 residues: CASSQRDSYGYTS. The CDR3 DNA follows: TGTGCCAGTAGTCAACGCGACAGCTATGGCTACACCTCC. The rearrangement joins TRBV6-6 to TRBJ1-2, with a possible D match to TRBD1 (5 bases). Trimming shortened V by 9 bases and J by 4 bases, and 15 bases separated the two germline ends. Germline CDR1 is MNHNY and CDR2 is SVGAGI (reference sequence). This CDR3 has 13 residues.

Turning to this clonotype: Lacking the conserved final phenylalanine or tryptophan, this CDR3 likely reflects a read error. V is TRBV5-5 and J is TRBJ2-1, with D uncertain. The germline V gene has CDR1 SGHKS and CDR2 YYEKEE (reference sequence). The CDR3 is made up of 13 amino acids. Between the trimmed V and J ends, which lost 0 bases and 8 bases, there was a span of 9 bases. This chain's CDR3 is CASSLGAYDEQFL. The CDR3 region has the DNA TGTGCCAGCAGCTTGGGGGCTTACGATGAGCAGTTCTTG.

Concerning this clonotype itself: At one end the junction does not follow the germline gene, possibly because of a read error. V gene TRBV6-6 combines with J gene TRBJ2-1; 9 bases are shared with TRBD2. Germline V gene sequence: CDR1 MNHNY, CDR2 SVGAGI (reference sequence). CDR3 length: 15 amino acids. Here the CDR3 DNA reads TGCGCCTGCAGTTCTGCGACTAGCGGACACAATGAGCAGTTCTTC. Its protein is CACSSATSGHNEQFF.

This clonotype appeared a single time. One end of the junction does not line up with germline, which may come from a read error. The genes are TRBV12-3 or TRBV12-4 and TRBJ2-7; TRBD2 matches at 10 bases. The CDR3 length is 13 residues. The chain's CDR3 is CASSQLAGYKQYF. The CDR3 DNA reads as TGTGCAAGCAGCCAACTAGCGGGATACAAGCAGTACTTC.

In regard to this clonotype: One junction end does not reproduce the germline sequence, and a read error may be involved. The CDR3 loop reads CASSPIRTGYQPQRF. The CDR3 DNA follows: TGTGCCAGCAGCCCGATAAGGACAGGGTATCAGCCCCAGCGTTTT. V gene TRBV7-2 combines with J gene TRBJ1-5, with 8 bases matching TRBD1. The CDR3 has 15 amino acids. Germline loops: CDR1 SGHTA, CDR2 FQGNSA.